Listed below are T cell receptor beta chains from one sample, sequenced in a study of naive and memory T cell subsets. TCRdb reanalysed the 5' RACE reads using MiXCR and keeps one entry per CDR3 protein. Of about 48,000 distinct CDR3 sequences listed, about 4.8% are singletons. Every receptor here comes from a female donor in good health. Both conserved end residues are trimmed from each CDR3. A D gene is named only where the DNA matches it firmly.

d_call: NA
v_call: TRBV4-3
j_call: TRBJ2-7
cdr3_aa: ASSQEARGHEQY

d_call: NA
v_call: TRBV27
j_call: TRBJ2-7
cdr3_aa: ASSLHGARDDEQY

d_call: NA
v_call: TRBV30
j_call: TRBJ2-4
cdr3_aa: AWTPGWAKNIQY

d_call: NA
v_call: TRBV5-8
j_call: TRBJ2-3
cdr3_aa: ASSPRSRVVDTQY

d_call: TRBD2
v_call: TRBV11-1
j_call: TRBJ2-5
cdr3_aa: ASSSWTSGRETQY

d_call: NA
v_call: TRBV6-5
j_call: TRBJ1-2
cdr3_aa: ASRTGRGDN

d_call: NA
v_call: TRBV7-2
j_call: TRBJ2-3
cdr3_aa: ASSLGPSTDTQY

d_call: NA
v_call: TRBV7-2
j_call: TRBJ2-3
cdr3_aa: ASRVGQTRTDTQY

d_call: NA
v_call: TRBV6-5
j_call: TRBJ2-7
cdr3_aa: ASSAQGKQY

d_call: NA
v_call: TRBV7-2
j_call: TRBJ2-5
cdr3_aa: ASSLNRKTQY

d_call: TRBD2
v_call: TRBV5-1
j_call: TRBJ2-1
cdr3_aa: ASSEDLAGDNEQF

d_call: TRBD1
v_call: TRBV6-2/TRBV6-3
j_call: TRBJ2-7
cdr3_aa: ASRHSGTGLYEQY

d_call: NA
v_call: TRBV18
j_call: TRBJ2-1
cdr3_aa: ASSLAASSYNEQF

d_call: TRBD2
v_call: TRBV20-1
j_call: TRBJ2-1
cdr3_aa: SALGLAGFNSYNEQF

d_call: TRBD1
v_call: TRBV15
j_call: TRBJ1-1
cdr3_aa: ATSRETGTEAF

d_call: NA
v_call: TRBV29-1
j_call: TRBJ2-7
cdr3_aa: SVGTGAGALGEQY

d_call: TRBD2
v_call: TRBV29-1
j_call: TRBJ2-1
cdr3_aa: SVPQAGGNSYNEQL

d_call: TRBD1
v_call: TRBV7-9
j_call: TRBJ2-1
cdr3_aa: ASSGTTGGPINEQF

d_call: TRBD1
v_call: TRBV19
j_call: TRBJ2-7
cdr3_aa: ASSPETGSSYEQY

d_call: NA
v_call: TRBV7-2
j_call: TRBJ2-4
cdr3_aa: ASSLGRGGIQY

d_call: TRBD1
v_call: TRBV27
j_call: TRBJ1-2
cdr3_aa: ASSFQGALYGYT

d_call: TRBD1
v_call: TRBV7-7
j_call: TRBJ1-4
cdr3_aa: ASSPLTDRGF

d_call: TRBD2
v_call: TRBV12-3/TRBV12-4
j_call: TRBJ2-2
cdr3_aa: ASSLFGGANTGELF

d_call: NA
v_call: TRBV29-1
j_call: TRBJ1-2
cdr3_aa: SVAEENGYT

d_call: TRBD1
v_call: TRBV29-1
j_call: TRBJ2-7
cdr3_aa: SVSTIPGQSSYEQY

d_call: TRBD1
v_call: TRBV27
j_call: TRBJ2-7
cdr3_aa: ASSTGTGSDEQY

d_call: TRBD2
v_call: TRBV27
j_call: TRBJ2-3
cdr3_aa: ASSPTLAGVYTQY

d_call: TRBD2
v_call: TRBV4-1
j_call: TRBJ2-3
cdr3_aa: ASSQLTSGMNTDTQY

d_call: NA
v_call: TRBV28
j_call: TRBJ1-2
cdr3_aa: ASSLYGGRYYGDT

d_call: NA
v_call: TRBV27
j_call: TRBJ1-1
cdr3_aa: ASSVVSVNTEAF

d_call: NA
v_call: TRBV10-2
j_call: TRBJ1-1
cdr3_aa: ASSEPGLASTEAF

d_call: NA
v_call: TRBV29-1
j_call: TRBJ2-2
cdr3_aa: SVEWQTGELF

d_call: NA
v_call: TRBV12-3/TRBV12-4
j_call: TRBJ2-5
cdr3_aa: ASSYGTIQETQY

d_call: NA
v_call: TRBV29-1
j_call: TRBJ2-3
cdr3_aa: SVDTGSSTDTQY

d_call: TRBD2
v_call: TRBV20-1
j_call: TRBJ2-5
cdr3_aa: SATTAGVETQY

d_call: NA
v_call: TRBV27
j_call: TRBJ1-2
cdr3_aa: ASSLGDTNYGYT

d_call: NA
v_call: TRBV5-1
j_call: TRBJ1-2
cdr3_aa: ASSLLKGNYGYT

d_call: TRBD2
v_call: TRBV28
j_call: TRBJ2-3
cdr3_aa: ASNLLAGGLTSTDTQY

d_call: TRBD1
v_call: TRBV2
j_call: TRBJ2-5
cdr3_aa: ASSGQGLQETQY

d_call: NA
v_call: TRBV5-4
j_call: TRBJ2-2
cdr3_aa: ASSSLTNTGELF

d_call: TRBD2
v_call: TRBV29-1
j_call: TRBJ2-3
cdr3_aa: SVLGLADSSTDTQY

d_call: NA
v_call: TRBV7-3
j_call: TRBJ2-5
cdr3_aa: ASSLNTLGETQY

d_call: NA
v_call: TRBV29-1
j_call: TRBJ2-4
cdr3_aa: SVYGQNIQY

d_call: NA
v_call: TRBV6-2/TRBV6-3
j_call: TRBJ1-6
cdr3_aa: ASSYTDNSPLH

d_call: NA
v_call: TRBV6-2/TRBV6-3
j_call: TRBJ2-7
cdr3_aa: ASRRVGSDEQY

d_call: TRBD1
v_call: TRBV5-1
j_call: TRBJ1-2
cdr3_aa: ASSLALDRGRHGYT